The 23 T cell receptor beta chains listed next were all sequenced from one sample in a study of shared clonotypes between healthy human individuals (dated by TCRdb to 2018 to 2020). The method was the immunoSEQ multiplex PCR assay. Sourced from immuneACCESS, this table was stored by TCRdb with only in-frame sequences that have V and J called. A share of the clones is absent; for the studies checked, an unresolved V gene accounts for under half, and the remainder has no known explanation. Across this sample there are about a million clones, with approximately 77% seen only once. Of the sample, 0.7% to 0.95% is held by the ten largest clones. What was sequenced was memory CD4+ T cells from PBMCs. This specimen's cell subset or site label, interpreted: CD45RA-negative fraction. The receptors here all came from a man aged 18-30 years in good health. Some clones in this sample may be carry-over from other donors' samples.

The chain has TRBV4-1 and TRBJ2-7; D is unresolved. Germline-derived CDR1 and CDR2 are MGHRA and YSYEKL. Trimming shortened V by 4 bases and J by 2 bases, and 15 bases separated the two germline ends. There are 15 residues in the CDR3. The CDR3 DNA follows: TGCGCCAGCAGCCTAGGTGGGTCCACCCCCTACGAGCAGTACTTC. Its translation is CASSLGGSTPYEQYF.

This sequence joins TRBV5-4 and TRBJ2-5; tentative D call: TRBD1 (5 bases). Germline V gene lookup returns CDR1 SGHNT and CDR2 YYREEE (reference sequence). V lost 3 bases, J lost 1 base, and 16 bases lay in between. The CDR3 loop spans 16 amino acids. The CDR3 reads CASSSNQGRLQETQYF. CDR3 in DNA: TGTGCCAGCAGCTCCAATCAGGGCAGACTCCAAGAGACCCAGTACTTC. The full variable domain, in which reference TRBV5-4 and TRBJ2-5 provide the parts outside the CDR3, is ETGVTQSPTHLIKTRGQQVTLRCSSQSGHNTVSWYQQALGQGPQFIFQYYREEENGRGNFPPRFSGLQFPNYSSELNVNALELDDSALYLCASSSNQGRLQETQYFGPGTRLLVL.

A word on this clone: In the same sample, other DNA sequences code for this CDR3. V is TRBV20-1 and J is TRBJ2-1; unclear D gene. This CDR3 region has 10 residues. V gave up 6 bases and J gave up 7 bases, with 7 bases separating them. Germline assignment: CDR1 DFQATT and CDR2 SNEGSKA (reference sequence). The CDR3 region has the DNA TGCAGTGCAACCAGAAATGAGCAGTTCTTC. The encoded protein is CSATRNEQFF.

V is TRBV28 and J is TRBJ2-7, with D possibly called TRBD1 or TRBD2 (5 bases each). The ends were cut back, 11 bases at V and 0 bases at J, with 14 bases in the middle. The CDR3 has 13 residues. In germline, CDR1 is MDHEN, CDR2 SYDVKM. The CDR3 spells CAAVGTHSYEQYF. The CDR3 nucleotides are TGTGCCGCCGTCGGGACGCACTCCTACGAGCAGTACTTC.

The chain carries TRBV18 and TRBJ2-1; TRBD1 is a possible D gene (5 bases). Germline V gene lookup returns CDR1 KGHSH and CDR2 LQKENI. Trimming cost V 2 bases and J 3 bases, with 8 bases left between them. CDR3 size: 14 residues. The CDR3 DNA reads TGTGCCAGCTCACCATCCAGGGTCTACAATGAGCAGTTCTTC. This sequence encodes CASSPSRVYNEQFF.

In its sample, this clone was seen a few times. The rearrangement links TRBV10-3 to TRBJ1-4, with TRBD1 identical over 7 bases. V trimming: 10 bases; J trimming: 8 bases; junction bases outside the gene matches: 7. CDR3 length: 12 residues. Germline V gives CDR1 ENHRY, CDR2 SYGVKD. CDR3 sequence reads: CATRDSEEKLFF. The CDR3 coding sequence is TGTGCCACCCGGGACAGTGAGGAAAAACTGTTTTTT.

This clone was counted a single time. The chain is built from TRBV11-2 and TRBJ1-3, with TRBD1 identical over 9 bases. Germline values: CDR1 SGHAT, CDR2 FQNNGV. The CDR3 covers 14 residues. V shed 1 base and J 7 bases; nucleotides not matched to a gene: 2. The DNA for the CDR3 is TGTGCCAGCAGCTTAGTCGGACAGGGGAACACCATATATTTT. It translates to CASSLVGQGNTIYF.

In the case of this clone: A much larger clone differs by one base, so this may be a read error. In the same sample, other DNA sequences code for this CDR3. The chain combines TRBV5-6 with TRBJ1-1; D ambiguous. This CDR3 contains 12 residues. The V and J ends lost 1 base and 2 bases respectively, with 3 bases between them. Germline assignment: CDR1 SGHDT and CDR2 YYEEEE. CDR3 in amino acids: CASSLTNTEAFF. CDR3 DNA sequence: TGTGCCAGCAGCTTGACAAACACTGAAGCTTTCTTT.

The gene calls are TRBV19 and TRBJ2-7, with 7 nucleotides matching TRBD2. Germline V gene sequence: CDR1 LNHDA, CDR2 SQIVND (reference sequence). This CDR3 contains 15 residues. V lost 3 bases and J lost 1; bases outside the gene matches: 6. Written as DNA, the CDR3 is TGTGCCAGTAGTATCTGGGGAGCGGGATCCTACGAGCAGTACTTC. This encodes CASSIWGAGSYEQYF. The variable domain in full, with the rest retrieved from reference TRBV19 and TRBJ2-7, is DGGITQSPKYLFRKEGQNVTLSCEQNLNHDAMYWYRQDPGQGLRLIYYSQIVNDFQKGDIAEGYSVSREKKESFPLTVTSAQKNPTAFYLCASSIWGAGSYEQYFGPGTRLTVT.

About this clone itself: The same CDR3 also results from other DNA sequences found in this sample. V usage is TRBV27 and J usage is TRBJ1-1; no definite D call. The V gene's germline CDR1 is MNHEY and CDR2 SMNVEV (reference sequence). V lost 2 bases to trimming and J lost 3 bases, with 7 bases between them. The CDR3 runs 13 residues. The CDR3 reads CASSLNRYTEAFF. Written as DNA, the CDR3 is TGTGCCAGCAGTTTAAACAGATACACTGAAGCTTTCTTT.

This chain uses TRBV5-4 with TRBJ2-2; TRBD1 is a possible D gene (5 bases). The V end was cut by 2 bases, the J end by 6 bases, with 8 bases between. This CDR3 comprises 13 residues. Germline values: CDR1 SGHNT, CDR2 YYREEE (reference sequence). The CDR3 DNA reads TGTGCCAGCAGCTTATTACAGGCCGGGGAGCTGTTTTTT. Protein: CASSLLQAGELFF.

This clone has a single count. This chain joins TRBV5-6 and TRBJ1-1; TRBD1 agrees at 8 bases. The germline gives CDR1 SGHDT, CDR2 YYEEEE. CDR3 length equals 14 residues. V shed 4 bases, J shed 4 bases, and the junction held 6 bases outside the gene matches. CDR3 protein: CASSIRTGITEAFF. CDR3 DNA sequence: TGTGCCAGCAGCATCCGGACAGGGATCACTGAAGCTTTCTTT.

The J gene is TRBJ2-5, the V gene TRBV7-3; D perhaps matches TRBD1 (5 bases). CDR3 length equals 14 residues. Germline loops: CDR1 SGHTA, CDR2 FQGTGA. Trimming removed 2 bases from V and 3 bases from J, with 10 bases in between. The CDR3 DNA follows: TGTGCCAGCAGCTTAGGGGCAGACGAAGAGACCCAGTACTTC. This codes for CASSLGADEETQYF.

The chain combines TRBV9 with TRBJ2-3, with 7 nucleotides matching TRBD2. CDR1 is SGDLS and CDR2 is YYNGEE in the germline V gene. This CDR3 comprises 15 residues. V dropped 4 bases and J dropped 4; count of bases not matched to a gene: 9. Here the CDR3 DNA reads TGTGCCAGCAGCCCAGTGGGGGGGTGGTCAGATACGCAGTATTTT. It codes for CASSPVGGWSDTQYF.

This clone was counted a few times. The chain combines TRBV2 with TRBJ1-1, with D perhaps TRBD1 (5 bases). CDR1 is SNHLY and CDR2 is FYNNEI in the germline V gene. This CDR3 region has 16 residues. V was trimmed by 2 bases and J by 1 base, leaving 14 bases between them. CDR3 protein: CASSETTGTGNTEAFF. DNA for the CDR3: TGTGCCAGCAGTGAAACGACCGGGACGGGGAACACTGAAGCTTTCTTT. The full variable domain, its missing parts supplied by reference TRBV2 and TRBJ1-1, is EPEVTQTPSHQVTQMGQEVILRCVPISNHLYFYWYRQILGQKVEFLVSFYNNEISEKSEIFDDQFSVERPDGSNFTLKIRSTKLEDSAMYFCASSETTGTGNTEAFFGQGTRLTVV.

The CDR3 protein is CASSQGRGEQYF. CDR3 in DNA: TGTGCCAGCAGCCAAGGCCGAGGGGAGCAGTACTTC. The chain recombines TRBV14 with TRBJ2-7, with D maybe TRBD2 (5 bases). CDR3 length: 12 amino acids. The V gene's germline CDR1 is SGHDN and CDR2 FVKESK. The V end was cut by 1 base, the J end by 7 bases, with 8 bases between. The full variable domain, rest sourced from reference TRBV14 and TRBJ2-7, is EAGVTQFPSHSVIEKGQTVTLRCDPISGHDNLYWYRRVMGKEIKFLLHFVKESKQDESGMPNNRFLAERTGGTYSTLKVQPAELEDSGVYFCASSQGRGEQYFGPGTRLTVT.

Comments on this clone: Other nucleotide sequences from this sample produce the same CDR3. The chain uses TRBV5-1 and TRBJ2-3; D not certain. Germline V gene sequence: CDR1 SGHRS, CDR2 YFSETQ. Trimming removed 1 base at V and 5 bases at J, with 5 bases between. The CDR3 totals 12 residues. CDR3 bases: TGCGCCAGCAGCTTGATTGGAGATACGCAGTATTTT. It specifies CASSLIGDTQYF.

Comments on this clone: This sample includes further DNA sequences coding for the same CDR3. The genes are TRBV2 and TRBJ2-5; D gene uncertain. The germline gives CDR1 SNHLY, CDR2 FYNNEI. The V end was cut by 4 bases, the J end by 5 bases, with 5 bases between. The CDR3 has 11 residues. The CDR3 reads CASSVGETQYF. The CDR3 DNA sequence: TGTGCCAGCAGTGTGGGGGAGACCCAGTACTTC. Filled out from reference TRBV2 and TRBJ2-5, the complete variable domain reads EPEVTQTPSHQVTQMGQEVILRCVPISNHLYFYWYRQILGQKVEFLVSFYNNEISEKSEIFDDQFSVERPDGSNFTLKIRSTKLEDSAMYFCASSVGETQYFGPGTRLLVL.

With regard to this clone: Other DNA sequences in the sample encode the same CDR3. The rearrangement links TRBV7-9 to TRBJ1-1, with 10 bases matching TRBD1. The CDR3 runs to 14 residues. V shed 5 bases, J shed 3 bases, and the junction held 3 bases outside the gene matches. Germline assignment: CDR1 SEHNR and CDR2 FQNEAQ (reference sequence). The CDR3 bases are TGTGCCAGCAGCCGGGACAGGGGTGACACTGAAGCTTTCTTT. Residues: CASSRDRGDTEAFF.

In this sample, this clone turned up once. V is TRBV6-1 and J is TRBJ2-7; the match to TRBD2 covers 10 bases. Trimming removed 6 bases from V and 0 bases from J; junction bases left unmatched: 5. The CDR3 spans 15 residues. Germline loops: CDR1 MNHNS, CDR2 SASEGT. Here the CDR3 DNA reads TGTGCCAGCAGGCAACTAGCGGGAAGCTCCTACGAGCAGTACTTC. Encoded protein: CASRQLAGSSYEQYF.

The genes are TRBV29-1 and TRBJ2-1; 8 positions agree with TRBD2. CDR3 size: 13 residues. Germline values: CDR1 SQVTM, CDR2 ANQGSEA. V was pared by 2 bases and J by 7 bases, with 4 bases of the junction left unmatched. CDR3 region: CSVEWASGNEQFF. Here the CDR3 DNA reads TGCAGCGTTGAATGGGCTAGCGGGAATGAGCAGTTCTTC.

V usage is TRBV7-9 and J usage is TRBJ2-5; either TRBD1 or TRBD2 may supply D (7 bases each). V was cut by 5 bases and J by 4 bases, with 20 bases left in between. CDR3 length equals 16 residues. The germline CDR1 and CDR2 sequences are SEHNR and FQNEAQ (reference sequence). The CDR3 loop reads CASSPENRGGRETQYF. DNA for the CDR3: TGTGCCAGCAGCCCAGAGAACAGGGGAGGGCGAGAGACCCAGTACTTC.

The rearrangement links TRBV6-1 to TRBJ1-4; tentatively, D is TRBD1 (6 bases). Per the germline V gene, CDR1 is MNHNS and CDR2 is SASEGT. This CDR3 is built from 15 residues. Trimming cost V 3 bases and J 8 bases, with 16 bases left between them. DNA of the CDR3: TGTGCCAGCAGTGATATTGGGACATGGGAAGAAAAACTGTTTTTT. This encodes CASSDIGTWEEKLFF.